This T cell receptor beta chain stems from a study of cytomegalovirus exposure and HLA in healthy donors. On this clone: Antigen: not known.

Study outcomes and limitations: Reports described diagnosis of cytomegalovirus status by the classifier as highly specific and sensitive.

This CDR3 is 16 amino acids long. TCRdb's copy holds only in-frame clones and misses some; the assay was immunoSEQ multiplex PCR. Here the sample spans 250,000 or so clones, 90% being singletons. The chain joins TRBV12-2 to TRBJ1-2; the DNA was not used to check the table's D call, TRBD1. TRBV12-2 is annotated as a pseudogene. This receptor was identified in a woman aged 18 to 35 in good health and CMV-seronegative. The sample taken for sequencing was PBMCs. The CDR3 region has the DNA TGTGCAAGTCGCTTAGTTACAGGGGGCGCCGGGTATGGCTACACCTTC. Residues: CASRLVTGGAGYGYTF.